The 8 T cell receptor beta chains in this list originate from one sample, sequenced in a study of cytomegalovirus exposure and HLA in healthy donors. Both 60 Vbeta primers and 13 Jbeta primers went into the PCR. Clones were sequenced by immunoSEQ multiplex PCR, and TCRdb holds only the in-frame ones, with some missing. The data show some 87,000 clones, about four fifths seen once. The sample comprised PBMCs. These receptors originate from a man younger than 30 in good health and CMV-seropositive.

J is TRBJ1-2 and V is TRBV6-5; possible D gene TRBD1, 5 bases. The V end was cut by 9 bases, the J end by 4 bases, with 9 bases between. Germline loops: CDR1 MNHEY, CDR2 SVGAGI. The CDR3 has 11 residues. The CDR3 protein is CASSQGYGYTF. The CDR3 nucleotides are TGTGCCAGTAGCCAGGGCTATGGCTACACCTTC.

The rearrangement links TRBV5-6 to TRBJ2-7, with D perhaps TRBD2 (6 bases). The CDR3 is made up of 14 amino acids. V was trimmed by 5 bases and J by 2 bases, leaving 14 bases between them. Germline V gene sequence: CDR1 SGHDT, CDR2 YYEEEE. This CDR3 is CASREAGGTYEQYF. The CDR3 DNA is TGTGCCAGCAGGGAAGCGGGCGGGACCTACGAGCAGTACTTC.

The gene calls are TRBV5-1 and TRBJ2-7; the match to TRBD2 covers 8 bases. The CDR3 is 18 amino acids. Germline V CDR1 and CDR2: SGHRS, YFSETQ. V lost 0 bases, J lost 3 bases, and 14 bases stayed unmatched. The CDR3 nucleotides read TGCGCCAGCAGCTTGGGATACGGGTCAGGACTAGCCCTCTACGAGCAGTACTTC. It encodes CASSLGYGSGLALYEQYF.

This sequence joins TRBV15 and TRBJ2-1, with TRBD1 as a possible D gene (6 bases). The germline V gene encodes CDR1 LNHNV and CDR2 YYDKDF (reference sequence). The CDR3 has 15 residues. V was pared by 1 base and J by 8 bases, with 15 bases between. The CDR3 DNA sequence: TGTGCCACCAGCAGAGGACCGGCCAAGGGGGATGAGCAGTTCTTC. Its translation: CATSRGPAKGDEQFF.

The gene calls are TRBV25-1 and TRBJ1-2, with TRBD1 identical over 7 bases. With 4 bases clipped from V and 3 bases from J, the junction kept 5 bases outside the gene matches. The germline gives CDR1 MGHDK, CDR2 SYGVNS. CDR3 length: 14 residues. The CDR3 spells CASSALQGDYGYTF. CDR3 bases: TGTGCCAGCAGTGCCCTCCAGGGGGACTATGGCTACACCTTC.

V usage is TRBV19 and J usage is TRBJ2-7, with D perhaps matching TRBD1 (6 bases). The CDR3 has 15 amino acids. Trimming left V 1 base short and J 7 bases short, with 17 bases between. Germline CDR1 is LNHDA and CDR2 is SQIVND (reference sequence). The CDR3: CASSIVAAGAGEQYF. The CDR3 DNA reads as TGTGCCAGTAGTATAGTTGCGGCAGGGGCCGGGGAGCAGTACTTC.

This chain links TRBV2 with TRBJ1-5, with D unresolved. The germline V gene encodes CDR1 SNHLY and CDR2 FYNNEI. The ends were cut back, 4 bases at V and 0 bases at J, with 7 bases in the middle. CDR3 size: 14 residues. CDR3 loop: CASSAGDSNQPQHF. CDR3 DNA sequence: TGTGCCAGCAGTGCGGGAGATAGCAATCAGCCCCAGCATTTT.

The V call is TRBV18, the J call TRBJ2-5; D might be TRBD2 (5 bases). V was cut by 0 bases and J by 5 bases, with 13 bases left in between. Germline loops: CDR1 KGHSH, CDR2 LQKENI. This CDR3 region has 15 residues. CDR3 residues: CASSPPQREGETQYF. The CDR3 nucleotides are TGTGCCAGCTCACCACCTCAACGGGAAGGGGAGACCCAGTACTTC.